These 8 T cell receptor beta chains were sequenced from one sample in a study of tumor-infiltrating lymphocytes in primary liver carcinoma. Out of unsorted whole blood came the blood RNA, and germline DNA was extracted as well. Using a constant-region primer together with ProtoScript II reverse transcriptase, TCR beta cDNA was made from roughly 520 ng of total RNA. A slightly modified ARM-PCR protocol with three nested multiplex PCR rounds produced these TCR beta libraries. Two initial PCR rounds of around 10 cycles each paired TRBV1-TRBV30 forward primers with a C-beta reverse primer. TCRdb reprocessed the multiplex PCR reads with MiXCR, giving one entry per CDR3 protein. The sample lists about 180,000 distinct CDR3 sequences, less than 65% occurring once. The sample consisted of peripheral blood. The receptors were gathered from a man in his forties with primary liver carcinoma and hepatitis B virus infection.

The chain is built from TRBV7-8 and TRBJ1-5, with D tentatively TRBD1 (6 bases). The germline CDR1 and CDR2 sequences are SGHVS and FQNEAQ. V dropped 1 base and J dropped 0 bases, with 19 bases sitting between them. The CDR3 extends over 19 amino acids. For the CDR3, the DNA is TGTGCCAGCAGCTTAGACGGGAACAGGGAAGGACGTAGCAATCAGCCCCAGCATTTT. As protein: CASSLDGNREGRSNQPQHF.

As concerns this clonotype: A much larger clonotype is one base distant, so this may be a read error. The CDR3 sequence is CASSAHVSSSPNYNEHFF. As DNA, the CDR3 is TGTGCCAGCAGTGCCCACGTGTCTAGTTCGCCGAACTACAATGAGCATTTCTTC. The chain has TRBV6-1 and TRBJ2-1; no definite D call. Germline CDR1 MNHNS, CDR2 SASEGT. This CDR3 spans 18 amino acids.

This CDR3 reads CASSLDRGKAVGELFF. The CDR3 DNA reads as TGTGCCAGCAGCTTAGATCGCGGGAAGGCAGTCGGGGAGCTGTTTTTT. The rearrangement uses TRBV7-8 and TRBJ2-2; D might be TRBD2 (6 bases). Germline values: CDR1 SGHVS, CDR2 FQNEAQ. The CDR3 runs 16 residues. Trimming left V 1 base short and J 7 bases short, with 16 bases between.

The chain has TRBV6-6 and TRBJ1-4; tentatively, D is TRBD1 (6 bases). The germline CDR1 and CDR2 sequences are MNHNY and SVGAGI (reference sequence). The CDR3 has 17 amino acids. V lost 2 bases and J lost 5, with 18 bases in between. The chain's CDR3 is CASSYRGVQGANEKLFF. CDR3 nucleotide sequence: TGTGCCAGCAGTTACCGCGGAGTACAGGGTGCGAATGAAAAACTGTTTTTT.

There are many counts of this clonotype. The gene calls are TRBV29-1 and TRBJ2-1, with TRBD2 matching over 13 bases. The CDR3 spans 15 residues. Germline values: CDR1 SQVTM, CDR2 ANQGSEA. Trimming removed 4 bases from V and 6 bases from J; junction bases left unmatched: 6. In DNA, the CDR3 is TGCAGCGTTGTTGGACTAGCGGGAGAGGGCAATGAGCAGTTCTTC. Translation: CSVVGLAGEGNEQFF.

Notes on this clonotype: A much larger clone sits a single nucleotide away, making a read error possible. The chain uses TRBV29-1 and TRBJ1-2; D remains ambiguous. This CDR3 is built from 11 residues. Germline V gives CDR1 SQVTM, CDR2 ANQGSEA. The CDR3 region has the DNA TGCAGCATTGAGGAACATGATGGCTACACCTTC. This gives the protein CSIEEHDGYTF.

The sample holds many counts of this clonotype. The chain couples TRBV10-3 to TRBJ1-1, with 8 nucleotides matching TRBD1. This CDR3 region has 13 residues. Germline V gene lookup returns CDR1 ENHRY and CDR2 SYGVKD. V was pared by 6 bases and J by 3 bases, with 3 bases of the junction left unmatched. The CDR3 sequence is CAIRLTGDTEAFF. In DNA, the CDR3 is TGTGCCATCAGATTGACAGGGGACACTGAAGCTTTCTTT.

CDR3 residues: CASSQQTGDGQPQHF. CDR3 coding DNA: TGCGCCAGCAGCCAACAGACAGGGGACGGCCAGCCCCAGCATTTT. The chain uses TRBV4-1 and TRBJ1-5, with 8 positions matching TRBD1. V shed 2 bases and J 7 bases; nucleotides not matched to a gene: 7. CDR1 and CDR2 from the germline V gene are MGHRA and YSYEKL. This CDR3 contains 15 residues.